This paragraph covers one T cell receptor beta chain sequence. The PCR had 60 Vbeta and 13 Jbeta primers. Generated by immunoSEQ multiplex PCR, the TCRdb table keeps only in-frame clones and is missing some. The sample contains about 150,000 clones, approximately 80% of which appear only once. The data originate from a study of cytomegalovirus exposure and HLA in healthy donors. For the study at large: Approximately 170 million T cells yielded 100 million or so unique TCR beta sequences in earlier analysis.

Germline V lookup: CDR1 PRHDT, CDR2 FYEKMQ (reference sequence). This CDR3 region has 14 residues. The V and J ends lost 4 bases and 4 bases, in that order; junction bases with no gene match: 4. The chain links TRBV13 to TRBJ2-7; 10 bases agree with TRBD1. Sequencing used PBMCs. This clonotype originated in a middle-aged woman in good health and CMV-seropositive. The CDR3 DNA follows: TGTGCCAGCAGCTCCGGACAGGGGGTGTACGAGCAGTACTTC. It specifies CASSSGQGVYEQYF.